The rows below give T cell receptor beta chains drawn from one sample of a study of lymphopenia after photon versus proton radiotherapy. TCRdb keeps only in-frame clones here, not all; method: immunoSEQ multiplex PCR. The sample has approximately 16,000 clones; 84% are singletons. Sequencing used peripheral blood, obtained from a patient treated with proton-based radiotherapy. These receptors were obtained from a man in his 70s with pancreatic cancer. CDR3s include the opening cysteine and the closing phenylalanine or tryptophan. Each record gives: J gene, D gene, clone size, V gene, CDR3 protein, CDR3 DNA. D genes are given only for firm matches. Clone size appears in some rows only: once, few, many, or a class for an expanded clone.

J: TRBJ1-3; D: .; size: .; V: TRBV15; CDR3: CATWQGGNTIYF; DNA: TGTGCCACCTGGCAGGGTGGAAACACCATATATTTT
J: TRBJ1-1; D: .; size: .; V: TRBV14; CDR3: CASSLTKDTEAFF; DNA: TGTGCCAGCAGCCTGACCAAGGACACTGAAGCTTTCTTT
J: TRBJ1-5; D: .; size: .; V: TRBV6-1; CDR3: CASSAGTDSNQPQHF; DNA: TGTGCCAGCAGCGCCGGGACGGATAGCAATCAGCCCCAGCATTTT
J: TRBJ2-3; D: .; size: .; V: TRBV19; CDR3: CASNGALQGNQPQYF; DNA: TGTGCCAGCAATGGAGCGCTACAGGGCAATCAGCCCCAGTATTTT
J: TRBJ2-5; D: .; size: .; V: TRBV2; CDR3: CASSDTGRETQYF; DNA: TGTGCCAGCAGTGATACGGGTAGGGAGACCCAGTACTTC
J: TRBJ2-7; D: .; size: .; V: TRBV29-1; CDR3: CSVAPGVWYEQYF; DNA: TGCAGCGTTGCCCCCGGGGTGTGGTACGAGCAGTACTTC
J: TRBJ1-1; D: TRBD1; size: .; V: TRBV19; CDR3: CASSLKGGQGAFF; DNA: TGTGCCAGTAGTTTAAAAGGGGGCCAAGGAGCTTTCTTT
J: TRBJ2-6; D: .; size: .; V: TRBV30; CDR3: CAWSVGAGANVLTF; DNA: TGTGCCTGGAGTGTGGGGGCCGGGGCCAACGTCCTGACTTTC
J: TRBJ2-1; D: .; size: .; V: TRBV7-6; CDR3: CASSAFGNEQFF; DNA: TGTGCCAGCAGCGCGTTTGGTAATGAGCAGTTCTTC
J: TRBJ2-3; D: TRBD2; size: .; V: TRBV12-5; CDR3: CASGPRTSAQYF; DNA: TGTGCTAGTGGTCCCCGGACTAGCGCGCAGTATTTT
J: TRBJ1-3; D: TRBD1; size: .; V: TRBV7-3; CDR3: CASSLTGTGSGNTIYF; DNA: TGTGCCAGCAGCTTAACGGGGACAGGCTCTGGAAACACCATATATTTT
J: TRBJ2-5; D: .; size: .; V: TRBV11-2; CDR3: CASRSGTSGTQYF; DNA: TGTGCCAGCAGGTCCGGGACATCGGGGACCCAGTACTTC
J: TRBJ2-2; D: .; size: .; V: TRBV19; CDR3: CASSGRVWMNTGELFF; DNA: TGTGCCAGTAGTGGCCGGGTGTGGATGAACACCGGGGAGCTGTTTTTT
J: TRBJ1-1; D: .; size: .; V: TRBV9; CDR3: CASSVGSRGNTEAFF; DNA: TGTGCCAGCAGCGTAGGTAGCCGGGGTAACACTGAAGCTTTCTTT
J: TRBJ1-5; D: .; size: few; V: TRBV19; CDR3: CASRVGLNQPQHF; DNA: TGTGCCTCGAGGGTCGGATTAAATCAGCCCCAGCATTTT
J: TRBJ2-1; D: TRBD2; size: once; V: TRBV6-6; CDR3: CASSRTSGTYNEQFF; DNA: TGTGCCAGCAGTCGCACTAGCGGGACTTACAATGAGCAGTTCTTC
J: TRBJ2-2; D: .; size: .; V: TRBV27; CDR3: CASRTNTGELFF; DNA: TGTGCCAGCAGAACGAACACCGGGGAGCTGTTTTTT
J: TRBJ1-2; D: .; size: .; V: TRBV18; CDR3: CASSSSGEGNYGYTF; DNA: TGTGCCAGCTCATCGTCTGGGGAGGGAAACTATGGCTACACCTTC
J: TRBJ2-7; D: TRBD1; size: .; V: TRBV5-4; CDR3: CASRIQGADEQYF; DNA: TGTGCCAGCAGAATACAGGGGGCCGACGAGCAGTACTTC
J: TRBJ2-1; D: .; size: .; V: TRBV9; CDR3: CASSVEEKGWTSYNEQFF; DNA: TGTGCCAGCAGCGTAGAAGAAAAAGGGTGGACCTCCTACAATGAGCAGTTCTTC
J: TRBJ1-1; D: .; size: once; V: TRBV5-1; CDR3: CASSLRGTVNTEAFF; DNA: TGCGCCAGCAGCTTGCGCGGGACGGTGAACACTGAAGCTTTCTTT
J: TRBJ2-1; D: TRBD2; size: .; V: TRBV25-1; CDR3: CASSGETRGLAGEEQFF; DNA: TGTGCCAGCAGTGGGGAAACTCGGGGACTAGCGGGAGAAGAGCAGTTCTTC
J: TRBJ2-7; D: .; size: .; V: TRBV18; CDR3: CASSTGGAAEQYF; DNA: TGTGCCAGTTCCACCGGAGGGGCAGCAGAGCAGTACTTC
J: TRBJ2-5; D: TRBD2; size: .; V: TRBV11-2; CDR3: CASRVSGGAETQYF; DNA: TGTGCCAGCAGGGTCTCGGGGGGGGCAGAGACCCAGTACTTC
J: TRBJ2-7; D: .; size: .; V: TRBV18; CDR3: CASSPERQDYEQYF; DNA: TGTGCCAGCTCACCAGAGAGACAGGACTACGAGCAGTACTTC
J: TRBJ1-1; D: .; size: .; V: TRBV15; CDR3: CATSRKGNTEAFF; DNA: TGTGCCACCAGCAGGAAGGGGAACACTGAAGCTTTCTTT
J: TRBJ1-1; D: .; size: once; V: TRBV19; CDR3: CASSSRSIRGGTEAFF; DNA: TGTGCCAGTAGTTCCCGGTCAATCAGGGGAGGCACTGAAGCTTTCTTT
J: TRBJ2-7; D: .; size: .; V: TRBV2; CDR3: CASKEESYEQYF; DNA: TGTGCCAGCAAAGAGGAGTCCTACGAGCAGTACTTC
J: TRBJ2-2; D: .; size: few; V: TRBV7-8; CDR3: CASSLLQGPTGELFF; DNA: TGTGCCAGCAGCTTACTACAGGGACCCACCGGGGAGCTGTTTTTT
J: TRBJ1-5; D: TRBD1; size: .; V: TRBV19; CDR3: CASSPQGYSNQPQHF; DNA: TGTGCCAGTAGTCCACAGGGGTATAGCAATCAGCCCCAGCATTTT
J: TRBJ1-2; D: .; size: .; V: TRBV10-3; CDR3: CAISESGRGGYTF; DNA: TGTGCCATCAGTGAGTCGGGGAGGGGTGGCTACACCTTC
J: TRBJ2-1; D: .; size: .; V: TRBV9; CDR3: CASSVEAHGYNEQFF; DNA: TGTGCCAGCAGCGTAGAGGCCCACGGTTACAATGAGCAGTTCTTC
J: TRBJ1-4; D: .; size: .; V: TRBV13; CDR3: CASSLGPLTEKLFF; DNA: TGTGCCAGCAGCCTCGGCCCTCTGACCGAAAAACTGTTTTTT
J: TRBJ1-4; D: .; size: .; V: TRBV5-4; CDR3: CASSQGVTNEKLFF; DNA: TGTGCCAGCAGTCAAGGAGTAACTAATGAAAAACTGTTTTTT
J: TRBJ1-5; D: TRBD1; size: .; V: TRBV6-5; CDR3: CASSYSNRGNQPQHF; DNA: TGTGCCAGCAGTTACTCGAACAGGGGAAATCAGCCCCAGCATTTT
J: TRBJ2-7; D: .; size: .; V: TRBV11-2; CDR3: CASSLEWVEQYF; DNA: TGTGCCAGCAGCTTAGAATGGGTCGAGCAGTACTTC
J: TRBJ1-2; D: TRBD1; size: .; V: TRBV7-2; CDR3: CASSLAVQGAYYGYTF; DNA: TGTGCCAGCAGCTTAGCGGTTCAGGGGGCCTACTATGGCTACACCTTC
J: TRBJ2-7; D: TRBD1; size: once; V: TRBV6-5; CDR3: CASSYSGTGFYEQYF; DNA: TGTGCCAGCAGTTACTCTGGGACAGGTTTCTACGAGCAGTACTTC
J: TRBJ1-2; D: .; size: .; V: TRBV5-1; CDR3: CASSPAGQYYGYTF; DNA: TGCGCCAGCAGCCCTGCCGGACAGTACTATGGCTACACCTTC
J: TRBJ1-5; D: .; size: .; V: TRBV7-2; CDR3: CASTLEGQGYQPQHF; DNA: TGTGCCAGCACCCTCGAGGGGCAGGGGTATCAGCCCCAGCATTTT
J: TRBJ2-6; D: .; size: .; V: TRBV5-1; CDR3: CASRPGSGANVLTF; DNA: TGCGCCAGCAGACCAGGGTCCGGGGCCAACGTCCTGACTTTC
J: TRBJ1-3; D: .; size: .; V: TRBV19; CDR3: CASSIVANSGNTIYF; DNA: TGTGCCAGTAGTATAGTTGCAAACTCTGGAAACACCATATATTTT
J: TRBJ2-7; D: TRBD2; size: few; V: TRBV5-4; CDR3: CASSLADSASGRNEQYF; DNA: TGTGCCAGCAGCTTGGCCGACTCCGCTAGCGGGAGAAACGAGCAGTACTTC
J: TRBJ2-7; D: .; size: .; V: TRBV11-2; CDR3: CASSQGRTSYEQYF; DNA: TGTGCCAGCAGCCAGGGGAGGACCTCCTACGAGCAGTACTTC
J: TRBJ1-1; D: TRBD1; size: .; V: TRBV30; CDR3: CAWRTQGLGEAFF; DNA: TGTGCCTGGAGGACACAGGGGTTAGGGGAAGCTTTCTTT
J: TRBJ2-7; D: TRBD2; size: .; V: TRBV5-6; CDR3: CASSLDGLAGGPYEQYF; DNA: TGTGCCAGCAGCTTGGATGGGTTAGCGGGAGGGCCTTACGAGCAGTACTTC
J: TRBJ1-4; D: TRBD1; size: .; V: TRBV30; CDR3: CAWSVMDRGREKLFF; DNA: TGTGCCTGGAGTGTCATGGACAGGGGACGTGAAAAACTGTTTTTT
J: TRBJ1-5; D: .; size: .; V: TRBV2; CDR3: CASNLAGSPGGNQPQHF; DNA: TGTGCCAGCAATCTAGCCGGGTCTCCCGGCGGCAATCAGCCCCAGCATTTT
J: TRBJ1-2; D: TRBD1; size: once; V: TRBV2; CDR3: CASRELGTGVFGYTF; DNA: TGTGCCAGCAGGGAATTGGGGACAGGGGTGTTTGGCTACACCTTC
J: TRBJ2-6; D: .; size: .; V: TRBV13; CDR3: CASRTRGGSSGANVLTF; DNA: TGTGCCAGCAGAACCAGGGGGGGCAGCTCTGGGGCCAACGTCCTGACTTTC
J: TRBJ1-2; D: TRBD1; size: .; V: TRBV10-2; CDR3: CASVPMAGGLYGYTF; DNA: TGCGCCAGCGTCCCAATGGCAGGGGGCTTATATGGCTACACCTTC
J: TRBJ2-1; D: .; size: .; V: TRBV7-8; CDR3: CASSVTRDLGNEQFF; DNA: TGTGCCAGCAGCGTAACCCGGGACTTAGGGAATGAGCAGTTCTTC
J: TRBJ2-7; D: .; size: few; V: TRBV5-1; CDR3: CASSAGTIYEQYF; DNA: TGCGCCAGCAGCGCCGGGACCATCTACGAGCAGTACTTC
J: TRBJ2-1; D: TRBD2; size: .; V: TRBV2; CDR3: CASYNSGRALNEQFF; DNA: TGTGCCAGTTACAATAGCGGGAGGGCCCTTAATGAGCAGTTCTTC
J: TRBJ2-2; D: .; size: .; V: TRBV19; CDR3: CASSMVGAASGELFF; DNA: TGTGCCAGTAGTATGGTCGGAGCGGCATCCGGGGAGCTGTTTTTT